This section outlines one T cell receptor (beta chain) sequence together with its context. This clone was detected a few times. The antigen it binds to is not known. Base quality data are lacking; no much larger clone is found one base away. The data were obtained in a study of cytotoxic CD8 clonotypes in ibrutinib-treated CLL (dated by TCRdb to 2020 to 2022). With respect to the entire study: The cohort was composed of some ten relapsed/refractory and roughly 16 treatment-naive patients; IGHV unmutated status was identified in 17 patients. Longitudinal samples were available for about 30% of the roughly 90 trial participants. Every sample from remission and from progressive disease was obtained while the patients were still on ibrutinib. Samples averaged approximately 260,000 productive templates and some 91,000 productive rearrangements. Cryopreserved peripheral blood mononuclear cells were obtained before treatment, at response, and at either sustained remission or disease progression. Responses were partial in some 24 patients and complete in 2; after median 68 months follow-up, about 14 stayed in remission and 12 progressed. Response samples were taken after a median of about a year on treatment, ranging from about 6 to 40 months.

Trimming at the junction amounts to 0 bases on V and 7 bases on J, and the germline ends lie 16 bases apart. The CDR3 goes from the cysteine to the phenylalanine over 16 residues. Of the read, only the CDR3 DNA is kept; its 48 bases are in frame from base 1. In the germline V gene, CDR1 corresponds to LGHNA and CDR2 to YSLEER. A MiSeq instrument was used for deep resolution sequencing, which targeted depths ranging from 1 in 1 million up to 1 in 200,000 T cells, with coverage averaging 10x for each clonotype. The immunoSEQ hsTCRB Kit was used to generate TCR beta libraries. The study's processing was this. Data were analyzed with ImmunoSEQ Data Assistant and ImmunoSEQ Analyzer, with V, D and J genes assigned per IMGT definitions. Clonality, which ranges from 0 to 1, was calculated as one minus the normalized Shannon entropy of productive rearrangement frequencies. Only overrepresented clonotypes making up at least 0.05% of the repertoire of each patient were included in the public clonotype analysis. Fewer than 15 age-matched healthy donor repertoires from immuneACCESS served as clonality controls. TCRdb obtained this table from immuneACCESS and retained in-frame rearrangements with V and J assigned. These tables miss some clones; where compared with another copy, unresolved V genes account for less than half of the shortfall, and the remainder is unexplained. V, J and clone size reflect that table, while D and trimming were determined from the DNA. In this sample the table shows roughly 130,000 clones, about four fifths of which occur a single time. The ten largest clones capture around 13% of the sample.

Sample time point, as interpreted from the label and publication: 12 months on ibrutinib. For TCR beta library preparation, roughly 2 micrograms of genomic DNA were extracted from the cryopreserved PBMCs. High-throughput TCR beta sequencing was performed on longitudinal blood samples from CLL patients receiving ibrutinib monotherapy. The patients were enrolled in a single-center, open-label phase 2 trial of ibrutinib monotherapy. Points the paper makes about the study in general: Public clonotypes were rare and either shrank or stayed stable during treatment, and the rise in clonality at ibrutinib response reflected expansion of private clonotypes. At ibrutinib response clonality went up, during sustained remission it held steady, and at progression it dropped back toward baseline. Sustained-remission and progressing patients did not have matched sampling times, and lymph node repertoires were not examined. Baseline clonality was found to be higher than that of age-matched healthy donors and was strongly correlated with circulating CD8+ T-cell counts.

The V gene is TRBV4-3 and the J gene is TRBJ1-3, with the D gene uncertain. This TCR was recovered from a human donor with chronic lymphocytic leukemia. The specimen was PBMCs, collected after 12 months of ibrutinib treatment. The CDR3 loop reads CASSQEPGLRGNTIYF. The bases are TGCGCCAGCAGCCAAGAGCCCGGGCTCCGAGGTAACACCATATATTTT.